This T cell receptor (beta chain) derives from a study of blood T cell repertoires in COVID-19. Authors' analysis steps: Researchers report that nucleated cell counts were estimated from reference gene primer amplification. Here immunoSEQ multiplex PCR was the method, and the copy in TCRdb shows in-frame clones only, minus some. Clone size and V and J calls were adopted from that table, with D and trimming inferred from the DNA. The profile covers about 36,000 clones, with around four fifths appearing a single time and 13% to 15% taken by the ten largest. Sample: peripheral blood. The TCR originated in a human donor in a cohort sampled during active COVID-19.

The CDR3 loop reads CASSPQAGGPRYTQYF. CDR3 DNA sequence: TGTGCCAGCAGCCCCCAAGCGGGGGGTCCGAGGTATACGCAGTATTTT. The chain joins TRBV9 to TRBJ2-3, with 9 bases lining up with TRBD2. CDR1 and CDR2 from the germline V gene are SGDLS and YYNGEE. The CDR3 loop spans 16 amino acids. J was trimmed by 7 bases and V by 4 bases; bases with no gene match: 13. The full variable domain, rest sourced from reference TRBV9 and TRBJ2-3, is DSGVTQTPKHLITATGQRVTLRCSPRSGDLSVYWYQQSLDQGLQFLIQYYNGEERAKGNILERFSAQQFPDLHSELNLSSLELGDSALYFCASSPQAGGPRYTQYFGPGTRLTVL.